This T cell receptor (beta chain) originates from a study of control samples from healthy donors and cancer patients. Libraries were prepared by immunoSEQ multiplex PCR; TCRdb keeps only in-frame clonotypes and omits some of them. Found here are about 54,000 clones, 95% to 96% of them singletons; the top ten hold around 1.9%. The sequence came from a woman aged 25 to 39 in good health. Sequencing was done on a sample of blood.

CDR3 nucleotide sequence: TGTGCCAGCAGCTTAGGGGGGGTGAACACTGAAGCTTTCTTT. It encodes CASSLGGVNTEAFF. The chain couples TRBV7-9 to TRBJ1-1, with a weak D call TRBD1 (5 bases). This CDR3 region has 14 residues. Trimming pared 1 base from V and 0 bases from J, leaving 6 bases between. The germline V gene has CDR1 SEHNR and CDR2 FQNEAQ (reference sequence).